This T cell receptor beta chain appears in the sequencing data of a study of blood T cells in healthy people across ages. This clonotype showed up many times. A sample-barcoded 5' primer and a J-beta primer mix were used in a second PCR of roughly 6 to 12 cycles. TCRdb passed the 5' RACE reads through MiXCR, listing each CDR3 protein once. This table has 1.6 million or so distinct CDR3 sequences, around 35% appearing once. Sequencing was performed on blood. The TCR sequence derives from a woman aged 30 to 39 in good health.

CDR3 residues: CASSQGHLNNEQFF. DNA for the CDR3: TGTGCCAGCTCACAGGGCCATTTGAACAATGAGCAGTTCTTC. The genes are TRBV18 and TRBJ2-1; no clear D. CDR1 KGHSH and CDR2 LQKENI come from the germline V gene. The V end was cut by 4 bases, the J end by 5 bases, with 12 bases between. This CDR3 has 14 residues.